These T cell receptor beta chains were read from a single sample in a study of cytomegalovirus exposure and HLA in healthy donors. Some clones are missing from TCRdb's copy, which holds only in-frame ones; the method was immunoSEQ multiplex PCR. The repertoire holds around 210,000 clones, 70% to 90% seen once, with around 0.23% in the top ten. The sequenced sample consisted of PBMCs. These receptors were taken from a girl aged 2 to 10 in good health and CMV-seronegative. Both conserved end residues are part of each CDR3. A D gene is named only where the DNA matches it firmly. Not all rows give a size; the values are once, few, many and, for expanded clones, a class.

. | TRBD1 | TRBJ1-2 | TRBV5-4 | CASRDRGGYNYGYTF | TGTGCCAGCAGGGACAGGGGGGGATATAACTATGGCTACACCTTC
. | TRBD1 | TRBJ2-1 | TRBV7-2 | CASSSYRGEQFF | TGTGCCAGCAGCTCATACAGGGGGGAGCAGTTCTTC
. | TRBD2 | TRBJ2-1 | TRBV7-2 | CASSLAHVSGSVGNEQFF | TGTGCCAGCAGCTTAGCGCATGTTAGCGGGAGTGTGGGAAATGAGCAGTTCTTC
. | . | TRBJ1-2 | TRBV7-6 | CASSLAGGYGYTF | TGTGCCAGCAGCTTAGCAGGGGGCTATGGCTACACCTTC
. | . | TRBJ2-3 | TRBV7-3 | CASSLLPGLRGDTQYF | TGTGCCAGCAGCTTACTTCCGGGACTCAGAGGAGATACGCAGTATTTT
. | . | TRBJ1-4 | TRBV20-1 | CSARLIEKLFF | TGCAGTGCTAGACTTATCGAAAAACTGTTTTTT
. | TRBD1 | TRBJ1-2 | TRBV10-3 | CAISEYPTGESGYTF | TGTGCCATCAGTGAATATCCGACAGGGGAAAGTGGCTACACCTTC
. | . | TRBJ2-1 | TRBV4-2 | CASGGAPPYNEQFF | TGTGCCAGCGGGGGGGCCCCCCCCTACAATGAGCAGTTCTTC
. | . | TRBJ1-1 | TRBV15 | CATSRLMGQGWAEAFF | TGTGCCACCAGCAGACTTATGGGGCAGGGGTGGGCTGAAGCTTTCTTT
few | . | TRBJ1-3 | TRBV6-5 | CASSYSILRGANTIYF | TGTGCCAGCAGTTACTCGATTCTGCGAGGAGCAAACACCATATATTTT
. | . | TRBJ1-4 | TRBV7-6 | CASSSQRGMEEKLFF | TGTGCCAGCAGCTCGCAACGGGGGATGGAGGAAAAACTGTTTTTT
. | . | TRBJ1-6 | TRBV5-4 | CASSYITGGQPDSPLHF | TGTGCCAGCAGCTACATCACAGGCGGACAGCCGGATTCACCCCTCCACTTT
. | . | TRBJ1-5 | TRBV10-2 | CASKVNRDKLIDQPQHF | TGCGCCAGCAAAGTTAACAGGGATAAGTTGATCGATCAGCCCCAGCATTTT
. | . | TRBJ1-5 | TRBV12-1 | CASSFSPLDRNQPQHF | TGTGCCAGCAGCTTTTCCCCCCTCGACAGGAATCAGCCCCAGCATTTT
. | . | TRBJ2-1 | TRBV6-1 | CASSDLGRPANNEQFF | TGTGCCAGCAGTGATTTGGGGCGGCCTGCCAACAATGAGCAGTTCTTC
. | TRBD1 | TRBJ2-5 | TRBV5-1 | CASSPRTGQETQYF | TGCGCCAGCAGCCCAAGGACAGGGCAAGAGACCCAGTACTTC
. | TRBD2 | TRBJ2-1 | TRBV11-2 | CASRLSGGAYNEQFF | TGTGCCAGCAGACTCAGCGGGGGAGCCTACAATGAGCAGTTCTTC
few | . | TRBJ1-1 | TRBV30 | CAWSQGGNTEAFF | TGTGCCTGGAGTCAGGGAGGGAACACTGAAGCTTTCTTT
few | . | TRBJ1-6 | TRBV4-1 | CASSPPTGDNSPLHF | TGCGCCAGCAGCCCCCCGACAGGAGATAATTCACCCCTCCACTTT
. | . | TRBJ1-2 | TRBV15 | CATSRDGQGRANYGYTF | TGTGCCACCAGCAGAGACGGCCAGGGAAGGGCTAACTATGGCTACACCTTC
once | TRBD1 | TRBJ1-6 | TRBV2 | CASKTGESYNSPLHF | TGTGCCAGCAAGACAGGGGAATCCTATAATTCACCCCTCCACTTT
. | . | TRBJ1-4 | TRBV21-1 | CASSKDRTGPSNEKLFF | TGTGCCAGCAGCAAAGATCGGACAGGACCATCTAATGAAAAACTGTTTTTT
. | TRBD1 | TRBJ1-6 | TRBV27 | CASSRQGVLDSPLHF | TGTGCCAGCAGTCGACAGGGCGTTTTGGATTCACCCCTCCACTTT
. | . | TRBJ1-5 | TRBV6-1 | CASSDSPLRPVNQPQHF | TGTGCCAGCAGTGATTCCCCCCTCAGGCCGGTCAATCAGCCCCAGCATTTT
. | . | TRBJ2-7 | TRBV5-4 | CASSSDLGGEQYF | TGTGCCAGCAGCTCTGACTTGGGCGGGGAGCAGTACTTC
. | TRBD2 | TRBJ2-3 | TRBV7-6 | CASSLIRAGGTDTQYF | TGTGCCAGCAGCTTAATAAGAGCGGGGGGCACAGATACGCAGTATTTT
. | . | TRBJ1-1 | TRBV5-1 | CVSSVTGNPNTEAFF | TGCGTCAGCAGCGTAACGGGGAACCCGAACACTGAAGCTTTCTTT
. | TRBD1 | TRBJ1-3 | TRBV6-6 | CASSWGQRNTIYF | TGTGCCAGCAGTTGGGGACAGCGAAACACCATATATTTT
. | TRBD2 | TRBJ2-1 | TRBV10-3 | CAISESKRESFF | TGTGCCATCAGTGAGTCGAAGCGGGAGTCGTTCTTC
. | . | TRBJ2-1 | TRBV25-1 | CASSDRGFSYNEQFF | TGTGCCAGCAGTGATAGGGGTTTCTCCTACAATGAGCAGTTCTTC
. | TRBD1 | TRBJ1-6 | TRBV10-2 | CASRETGTGDSPLHF | TGCGCCAGCAGAGAGACCGGGACAGGGGATTCACCCCTCCACTTT
. | TRBD1 | TRBJ2-7 | TRBV6-6 | CASSHRDSSYEQYF | TGTGCCAGCAGTCACCGGGACAGCTCCTACGAGCAGTACTTC
. | TRBD1 | TRBJ2-7 | TRBV19 | CASSSPGQGAPSYEQYF | TGTGCCAGTAGTTCACCTGGACAGGGGGCCCCCTCCTACGAGCAGTACTTC
few | TRBD2 | TRBJ2-7 | TRBV27 | CATAPGRSSYEQYF | TGTGCCACCGCACCCGGGAGGAGCTCCTACGAGCAGTACTTC
. | . | TRBJ1-4 | TRBV11-2 | CASSLAPGREKLFF | TGTGCCAGCAGCTTAGCACCAGGGCGGGAAAAACTGTTTTTT
. | . | TRBJ1-6 | TRBV19 | CASTPGGNSPLHF | TGTGCCAGTACCCCGGGAGGGAATTCACCCCTCCACTTT
. | TRBD2 | TRBJ2-3 | TRBV5-4 | CASSRAGGFSTDTQYF | TGTGCCAGCAGTCGTGCGGGGGGGTTTAGCACAGATACGCAGTATTTT
. | TRBD2 | TRBJ2-3 | TRBV9 | CASSVVVAGLDTQYF | TGTGCCAGCAGCGTAGTTGTAGCGGGGTTAGATACGCAGTATTTT
. | . | TRBJ1-1 | TRBV6-1 | CASSAEGNTEAFF | TGTGCCAGCAGTGCAGAGGGGAACACTGAAGCTTTCTTT
. | . | TRBJ2-7 | TRBV6-6 | CASSPPLAEAGEQYF | TGTGCCAGCAGTCCCCCATTGGCGGAGGCGGGTGAGCAGTACTTC
few | . | TRBJ2-2 | TRBV2 | CASSRLNTVTGELFF | TGTGCCAGCAGTCGACTGAACACGGTCACCGGGGAGCTGTTTTTT
. | . | TRBJ1-1 | TRBV10-1 | CASSAYRNTEAFF | TGCGCCAGCAGTGCCTACAGGAACACTGAAGCTTTCTTT
. | . | TRBJ1-2 | TRBV19 | CASSIGQGYTF | TGTGCCAGTAGTATAGGGCAGGGATACACCTTC
. | TRBD1 | TRBJ1-3 | TRBV19 | CASTKTGTGNLQGNTIYF | TGTGCCAGTACCAAAACCGGGACAGGGAATCTTCAAGGAAACACCATATATTTT
. | TRBD1 | TRBJ2-1 | TRBV20-1 | CSITGAHEQFF | TGCAGCATAACAGGGGCCCATGAGCAGTTCTTC
. | TRBD2 | TRBJ2-3 | TRBV30 | CAWEGTSGNTQYF | TGTGCCTGGGAAGGGACTAGCGGTAATACGCAGTATTTT
. | TRBD1 | TRBJ1-2 | TRBV27 | CASSFGTGGGHGYTF | TGTGCCAGCAGTTTTGGGACAGGGGGCGGGCATGGCTACACCTTC